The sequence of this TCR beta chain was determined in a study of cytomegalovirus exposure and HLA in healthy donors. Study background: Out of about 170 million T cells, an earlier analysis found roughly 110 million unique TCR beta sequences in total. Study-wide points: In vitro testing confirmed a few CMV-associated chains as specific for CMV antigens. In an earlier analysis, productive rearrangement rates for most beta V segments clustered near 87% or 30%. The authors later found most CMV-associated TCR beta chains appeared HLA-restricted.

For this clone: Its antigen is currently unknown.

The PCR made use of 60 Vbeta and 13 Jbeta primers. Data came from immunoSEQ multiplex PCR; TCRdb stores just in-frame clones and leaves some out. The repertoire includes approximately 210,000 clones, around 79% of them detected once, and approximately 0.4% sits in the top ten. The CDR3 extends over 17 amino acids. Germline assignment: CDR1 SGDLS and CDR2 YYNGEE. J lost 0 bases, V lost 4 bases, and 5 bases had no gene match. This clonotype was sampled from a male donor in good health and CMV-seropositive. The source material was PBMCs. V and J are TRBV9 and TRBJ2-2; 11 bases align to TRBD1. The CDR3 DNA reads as TGTGCCAGCAGCACGGACAGGGGGCCAGCGAACACCGGGGAGCTGTTTTTT. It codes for CASSTDRGPANTGELFF.